Following are 22 T cell receptor beta chains from one sample sequenced in a study of blood T cell repertoires in COVID-19. Here immunoSEQ multiplex PCR was the method, and the copy in TCRdb shows in-frame clones only, minus some. The sample includes about 220,000 clones, around 89% of them seen just once. The sample consisted of PBMCs or T cells enriched from blood (not recorded which). The source is a woman aged 25 to 39 who had recovered from COVID-19.

V is TRBV14 and J is TRBJ2-5, with 10 bases fitting TRBD1. This CDR3 has 15 amino acids. Unmatched junction bases numbered 7, after V lost 5 bases and J lost 4 bases. Germline CDR1 is SGHDN and CDR2 is FVKESK. The CDR3 DNA reads as TGTGCCAGCAGCACATGGGACAGGGGTGCAGAGACCCAGTACTTC. Its translation: CASSTWDRGAETQYF.

The chain joins TRBV11-2 to TRBJ2-2; D call uncertain. CDR1 SGHAT and CDR2 FQNNGV come from the germline V gene. V gave up 0 bases and J gave up 7 bases, with 6 bases separating them. This CDR3 contains 13 residues. CDR3 loop: CASSLDHGGELFF. CDR3 DNA sequence: TGTGCCAGCAGCTTAGATCACGGCGGGGAGCTGTTTTTT.

The V and J genes are TRBV19 and TRBJ1-1; tentative D call: TRBD1 (6 bases). V lost 3 bases, J lost 1 base, and 15 bases lay in between. Germline-derived CDR1 and CDR2 are LNHDA and SQIVND (reference sequence). This CDR3 contains 16 residues. DNA of the CDR3: TGTGCCAGTAGTATCGCCCACTGGACAGAGAACACTGAAGCTTTCTTT. Its translation: CASSIAHWTENTEAFF.

V is TRBV5-8 and J is TRBJ2-1, with TRBD2 as a possible D gene (7 bases). V gave up 3 bases and J gave up 10 bases, with 11 bases separating them. The germline gives CDR1 SGHTS, CDR2 YDEGEE. This CDR3 has 12 amino acids. The CDR3 sequence: CASSSRGGEQFF. In nucleotides, the CDR3 is TGTGCCAGCAGCTCGAGGGGGGGCGAGCAGTTCTTC.

The rearrangement links TRBV27 to TRBJ2-1, with 9 bases aligning to TRBD1. Germline-derived CDR1 and CDR2 are MNHEY and SMNVEV (reference sequence). The CDR3 runs 15 residues. After removal of 5 bases from V and 4 bases from J, the junction contained 6 bases not matched to a gene. The CDR3 DNA follows: TGTGCCAGCAGTCGCGAGACAGGGGGATACAATGAGCAGTTCTTC. It translates to CASSRETGGYNEQFF.

The chain uses TRBV29-1 and TRBJ2-2; TRBD2 agrees at 7 bases. The CDR3 is 16 residues long. V lost 4 bases, J lost 0 bases, and 8 bases stayed unmatched. Germline loops: CDR1 SQVTM, CDR2 ANQGSEA. CDR3 amino acids: CSVGEGRYANTGELFF. DNA for the CDR3: TGCAGCGTTGGGGAGGGCCGGTATGCGAACACCGGGGAGCTGTTTTTT.

The chain recombines TRBV6-2 or TRBV6-3 with TRBJ2-5; 10 bases agree with TRBD2. The germline V gene has CDR1 MNHEY and CDR2 SVGEGT. This CDR3 contains 14 residues. Germline trimming cut 6 bases from V and 5 bases from J; bases unmatched to any gene: 6. CDR3 loop: CASSLAGEYETQYF. The CDR3 coding sequence is TGTGCCAGCAGCCTAGCGGGGGAGTACGAGACCCAGTACTTC.

The chain couples TRBV6-2 or TRBV6-3 to TRBJ2-5, with 8 bases fitting TRBD2. J gave up 1 base and V 2 bases, and 3 bases lay outside the gene matches. From germline, CDR1 is MNHEY and CDR2 SVGEGT. There are 15 residues in the CDR3. The DNA for the CDR3 is TGTGCCAGCAGTTACGGAGGGACTAGCCAAGAGACCCAGTACTTC. Amino acids: CASSYGGTSQETQYF.

This rearrangement joins TRBV7-9 to TRBJ2-1, with D unclear. CDR1 and CDR2 (germline): SEHNR, FQNEAQ (reference sequence). This CDR3 region has 14 residues. The ends were cut back, 5 bases at V and 5 bases at J, with 13 bases in the middle. CDR3 bases: TGTGCCAGCAGCCGGGTTGCCCTTGACAATGAGCAGTTCTTC. Encoded protein: CASSRVALDNEQFF. Together with reference TRBV7-9 and TRBJ2-1, the CDR3 gives the full variable domain: DTGVSQNPRHKITKRGQNVTFRCDPISEHNRLYWYRQTLGQGPEFLTYFQNEAQLEKSRLLSDRFSAERPKGSFSTLEIQRTEQGDSAMYLCASSRVALDNEQFFGPGTRLTVL.

The chain joins TRBV28 to TRBJ2-7, with D possibly TRBD2 on 5 matching bases. Trimming stripped 6 bases from V and 1 base from J, with 13 bases between. This CDR3 is 14 amino acids long. Germline CDR1 is MDHEN and CDR2 is SYDVKM. The CDR3: CASRGNGVSYEQYF. The CDR3 DNA reads as TGTGCCAGCAGGGGAAACGGGGTTTCCTACGAGCAGTACTTC.

This clone is a singleton in its sample. This chain links TRBV5-1 with TRBJ2-2; weak D call: TRBD1 (6 bases). Per germline, CDR1 SGHRS and CDR2 YFSETQ. This CDR3 spans 15 amino acids. V was cut by 5 bases and J by 5 bases, with 16 bases left in between. Here the CDR3 reads CASSYGTFGTGELFF. The CDR3 nucleotides read TGCGCCAGCAGTTACGGGACATTTGGGACCGGGGAGCTGTTTTTT.

The CDR3 loop reads CASSAQTRLASDTQYF. The CDR3, as DNA: TGCGCCAGCAGCGCCCAAACGAGACTAGCATCAGATACGCAGTATTTT. The chain joins TRBV4-3 to TRBJ2-3, with 7 bases that match TRBD2. Germline V gives CDR1 LGHNA, CDR2 YSLEER. V was pared by 5 bases and J by 4 bases, with 12 bases of the junction left unmatched. The CDR3 extends over 16 amino acids.

The chain has TRBV5-6 and TRBJ2-5; a weak D match, TRBD2 (5 bases). V was pared by 6 bases and J by 2 bases, with 17 bases between. Germline V gene lookup returns CDR1 SGHDT and CDR2 YYEEEE. This CDR3 is built from 15 residues. The CDR3 loop reads CASNGKGWVQETQYF. The CDR3 DNA follows: TGTGCCAGCAACGGGAAGGGCTGGGTTCAAGAGACCCAGTACTTC.

This clone was counted once. This sequence joins TRBV2 and TRBJ1-5; 9 nucleotides match TRBD1. The junction had 8 bases not matched to a gene; V was cut back by 5 bases and J by 3 bases. In germline, CDR1 is SNHLY, CDR2 FYNNEI. The CDR3 has 16 amino acids. The CDR3 is CASSFPGQGFNQPQHF. The CDR3 DNA follows: TGTGCCAGCAGTTTTCCGGGACAGGGATTCAATCAGCCCCAGCATTTT.

This clone was counted once. Written as DNA, the CDR3 is TGTGCCAGCAGCTTGGCAGCAGGGGGGTCTAACTATGGCTACACCTTC. This gives the protein CASSLAAGGSNYGYTF. The J gene is TRBJ1-2, the V gene TRBV5-5; 7 nucleotides line up with TRBD1. The junction had 5 bases not matched to a gene; V was cut back by 0 bases and J by 0 bases. Germline assignment: CDR1 SGHKS and CDR2 YYEKEE (reference sequence). The CDR3 loop spans 16 amino acids.

The genes are TRBV11-2 and TRBJ2-5, with D possibly being TRBD2 (5 bases). The germline gives CDR1 SGHAT, CDR2 FQNNGV. The V and J ends lost 0 bases and 2 bases respectively, with 19 bases between them. The CDR3 loop spans 18 amino acids. CDR3 DNA sequence: TGTGCCAGCAGCTTAGATATGAGTGGCGGGCCTAAACAAGAGACCCAGTACTTC. Translating gives CASSLDMSGGPKQETQYF. Supplemented by reference TRBV11-2 and TRBJ2-5, the full variable domain reads EAGVAQSPRYKIIEKRQSVAFWCNPISGHATLYWYQQILGQGPKLLIQFQNNGVVDDSQLPKDRFSAERLKGVDSTLKIQPAKLEDSAVYLCASSLDMSGGPKQETQYFGPGTRLLVL.

V and J are TRBV7-8 and TRBJ2-3, with TRBD2 matching over 10 bases. The CDR3 loop spans 15 amino acids. Germline V gene lookup returns CDR1 SGHVS and CDR2 FQNEAQ. Trimming took 6 bases from V and 2 from J; bases not matched to a gene: 5. The CDR3 DNA is TGTGCCAGCAGACCTAGCGGGGGAAACACAGATACGCAGTATTTT. Translated, it gives CASRPSGGNTDTQYF. The complete variable domain, with remaining parts taken from reference TRBV7-8 and TRBJ2-3, reads GAGVSQSPRYKVAKRGQDVALRCDPISGHVSLFWYQQALGQGPEFLTYFQNEAQLDKSGLPSDRFFAERPEGSVSTLKIQRTQQEDSAVYLCASRPSGGNTDTQYFGPGTRLTVL.

For this clone: This sample includes further DNA sequences coding for the same CDR3. The gene calls are TRBV9 and TRBJ2-1; no clear D. The CDR3 contains 13 residues. The germline V gene has CDR1 SGDLS and CDR2 YYNGEE. Trimming cost V 0 bases and J 3 bases, with 4 bases left between them. CDR3 nucleotide sequence: TGTGCCAGCAGCGTAGCCGGCTACAATGAGCAGTTCTTC. As protein: CASSVAGYNEQFF.

The table lists this clone with a count of one. The rearrangement links TRBV20-1 to TRBJ2-1, with TRBD2 matching 9 bases. Germline V CDR1 and CDR2: DFQATT, SNEGSKA (reference sequence). This CDR3 has 15 amino acids. The trim removed 3 bases at V and 7 bases at J, leaving 10 bases unmatched. CDR3 sequence: CSASRLAGGLNEQFF. In DNA form, the CDR3 reads TGCAGTGCTAGTAGATTGGCGGGGGGGCTAAATGAGCAGTTCTTC.

The chain has TRBV5-6 and TRBJ1-2, with D possibly TRBD1 on 5 matching bases. Trimming took 4 bases from V and 4 from J, leaving 11 bases between them. The CDR3 consists of 13 residues. Germline values: CDR1 SGHDT, CDR2 YYEEEE. CDR3 sequence reads: CASSTDTTYGYTF. The CDR3 nucleotides are TGTGCCAGCAGCACGGACACAACCTATGGCTACACCTTC.

The rearrangement links TRBV7-9 to TRBJ1-1, with D possibly being TRBD1 (5 bases). Trimming shortened V by 2 bases and J by 1 base, and 14 bases separated the two germline ends. The germline gives CDR1 SEHNR, CDR2 FQNEAQ (reference sequence). This CDR3 region has 16 residues. CDR3 region: CASSLLGEAGNTEAFF. The CDR3 DNA reads as TGTGCCAGCAGCTTATTAGGGGAAGCTGGGAACACTGAAGCTTTCTTT.

This chain connects TRBV19 to TRBJ1-2, with D perhaps matching TRBD1 (6 bases). There are 15 residues in the CDR3. V was cut by 1 base and J by 3 bases, with 12 bases left in between. The germline V gene has CDR1 LNHDA and CDR2 SQIVND (reference sequence). Here the CDR3 DNA reads TGTGCCAGTAGTATAGCCCCAGGGGATGACTATGGCTACACCTTC. This translates into CASSIAPGDDYGYTF.